The clone carrying this T cell receptor (beta chain) has a handful of counts. What it binds is unknown. Expressed TCRB transcripts were sequenced because the entire RNA isolate underwent reverse transcription. TCRdb's copy holds only in-frame clones and misses some; the assay was immunoSEQ multiplex PCR. The sample consists of more than 120,000 clones, about 12% of them appearing once. This sample is part of a study of beta chain features in type 1 diabetes. Study-wide results and limits: Any role of HLA type in TCRB rearrangement remained unresolved here. Shorter templates may be favored by PCR, equally so in patients and controls. All four CD4+ subsets from Type 1 diabetes patients carried moderately but significantly shorter TCRB CDR3s. There were fewer insertions and more deletions at the VDJ junctions of type 1 diabetes patients.

Germline-derived CDR1 and CDR2 are MNHNS and SASEGT. The V and J ends lost 8 bases and 1 base respectively, with 14 bases between them. CDR3 length: 14 amino acids. The rearrangement joins TRBV6-1 to TRBJ1-1, with D uncertain. Source material: central memory CD4+ T cells from blood. This TCR derives from a man between 18 and 29 years old with type 1 diabetes. For the CDR3, the DNA is TGTGCCAGCGTTAAGCTTAGCCAGAACACTGAAGCTTTCTTT. Its protein product is CASVKLSQNTEAFF.